A single sample is the source of the 30 T cell receptor beta chains below, sequenced in a study of cytomegalovirus exposure and HLA in healthy donors. The PCR used 60 Vbeta and 13 Jbeta primers. Assay: immunoSEQ multiplex PCR; the TCRdb copy retains only in-frame clones and omits some. The data contain about 140,000 clones, 55% to 80% of them singletons. The sequencing input was PBMCs. These receptors all stem from a human donor in good health.

V usage is TRBV19 and J usage is TRBJ2-1, with 8 bases matching TRBD2. Germline CDR1 LNHDA, CDR2 SQIVND (reference sequence). This CDR3 comprises 18 residues. With V trimmed by 4 bases and J by 0 bases, 11 bases remained unmatched. CDR3 nucleotides: TGTGCCAGTAGTAAGGGACTAGTTACTCAAAGCTCCTACAATGAGCAGTTCTTC. It encodes CASSKGLVTQSSYNEQFF.

The CDR3 reads CASSFDPLGIAGDTQYF. The CDR3 nucleotides read TGTGCCAGCAGCTTTGACCCACTAGGAATTGCTGGAGATACGCAGTATTTT. The gene calls are TRBV7-2 and TRBJ2-3; D possibly corresponds to TRBD2 (5 bases). V was cut by 3 bases and J by 5 bases, with 21 bases left in between. Germline lookup yields CDR1 SGHTA and CDR2 FQGNSA. This CDR3 contains 17 residues.

The gene calls are TRBV6-5 and TRBJ2-7, with 11 bases lining up with TRBD1. Germline V CDR1 and CDR2: MNHEY, SVGAGI. Unmatched junction bases numbered 3, after V lost 7 bases and J lost 4 bases. The CDR3 has 13 amino acids. This CDR3 reads CASTRDRGYEQYF. The CDR3 DNA sequence: TGTGCCAGCACCCGGGACAGGGGGTACGAGCAGTACTTC.

This clone has more than one count but fewer than ten. J is TRBJ1-2 and V is TRBV7-9; D perhaps matches TRBD1 (5 bases). The V end lost 1 base, the J end lost 3 bases, and 9 bases lay between the germline ends. Germline CDR1 and CDR2: SEHNR and FQNEAQ (reference sequence). The CDR3 is 14 amino acids. DNA of the CDR3: TGTGCCAGCAGCTTAGAGCAGGGTTACTATGGCTACACCTTC. Translating it yields CASSLEQGYYGYTF.

The chain recombines TRBV27 with TRBJ2-1; D is ambiguous. CDR3 size: 14 residues. V was cut by 5 bases and J by 4 bases, with 12 bases left in between. Looked up from germline, CDR1 is MNHEY and CDR2 is SMNVEV (reference sequence). The CDR3 bases are TGTGCCAGCAGTACCCGACAACATTACAATGAGCAGTTCTTC. This codes for CASSTRQHYNEQFF.

This rearrangement joins TRBV6-1 to TRBJ1-5, with TRBD1 matching 9 bases. Per germline, CDR1 MNHNS and CDR2 SASEGT. The V and J ends lost 8 bases and 6 bases, in that order; junction bases with no gene match: 11. The CDR3 sequence is 15 residues long. This CDR3 is CASQTSGTGLQPQHF. CDR3 nucleotide sequence: TGTGCCAGCCAAACCTCCGGGACAGGGCTTCAGCCCCAGCATTTT.

This chain joins TRBV6-1 and TRBJ1-1; weak D call: TRBD1 (6 bases). Germline CDR1 is MNHNS and CDR2 is SASEGT. The CDR3 extends over 15 amino acids. Between the trimmed V and J ends, which lost 3 bases and 1 base, there was a span of 12 bases. This CDR3 is CASSEVWGQNTEAFF. DNA of the CDR3: TGTGCCAGCAGTGAGGTATGGGGACAGAACACTGAAGCTTTCTTT.

The chain recombines TRBV15 with TRBJ1-5; possible D gene TRBD1, 5 bases. Germline V lookup: CDR1 LNHNV, CDR2 YYDKDF (reference sequence). Between the trimmed V and J ends, which lost 2 bases and 4 bases, there was a span of 6 bases. The CDR3 totals 13 residues. The CDR3 is CATSRNRNQPQHF. The CDR3 DNA follows: TGTGCCACCAGCAGAAACAGGAATCAGCCCCAGCATTTT.

The chain carries TRBV2 and TRBJ1-5, with 9 bases that match TRBD1. CDR3 length: 14 amino acids. CDR1 is SNHLY, CDR2 FYNNEI, per germline. V lost 7 bases, J lost 6 bases, and 7 bases stayed unmatched. The CDR3 DNA reads as TGTGCCAGCACCTTACAGGGGGCGGGTCAGCCCCAGCATTTT. It encodes CASTLQGAGQPQHF.

V gene TRBV7-8 combines with J gene TRBJ1-1; TRBD1 might be the D (6 bases). CDR3 length: 16 residues. Looked up from germline, CDR1 is SGHVS and CDR2 is FQNEAQ. Trimming pared 2 bases from V and 0 bases from J, leaving 13 bases between. The CDR3 is CASSLMAGAMNTEAFF. The CDR3 region has the DNA TGTGCCAGCAGCTTAATGGCAGGGGCTATGAACACTGAAGCTTTCTTT. Filled out from reference TRBV7-8 and TRBJ1-1, the complete variable domain reads GAGVSQSPRYKVAKRGQDVALRCDPISGHVSLFWYQQALGQGPEFLTYFQNEAQLDKSGLPSDRFFAERPEGSVSTLKIQRTQQEDSAVYLCASSLMAGAMNTEAFFGQGTRLTVV.

The chain employs TRBV11-2 and TRBJ1-1; possible D gene TRBD1, 5 bases. Between the trimmed V and J ends, which lost 3 bases and 4 bases, there was a span of 12 bases. The CDR3 runs 14 residues. CDR1 and CDR2 from the germline V gene are SGHAT and FQNNGV. The CDR3 nucleotides read TGTGCCAGCAGCTTGGGGCCACCCCGCACTGAAGCTTTCTTT. Residues: CASSLGPPRTEAFF.

The rearrangement joins TRBV6-5 to TRBJ2-1, with D possibly TRBD2 on 6 matching bases. The CDR3 contains 13 residues. Per the germline V gene, CDR1 is MNHEY and CDR2 is SVGAGI. Trimming cost V 5 bases and J 10 bases, with 15 bases left between them. The CDR3 protein is CASSVLAISEQFF. CDR3 DNA: TGTGCCAGCAGTGTACTAGCTATCAGCGAGCAGTTCTTC.

The rearrangement uses TRBV9 and TRBJ1-4, with no clear D. The CDR3 loop spans 15 amino acids. From germline, CDR1 is SGDLS and CDR2 YYNGEE. The V end lost 0 bases, the J end lost 4 bases, and 10 bases lay between the germline ends. The DNA for the CDR3 is TGTGCCAGCAGCGTAGCTGTCGGGATTAATGAAAAACTGTTTTTT. This sequence encodes CASSVAVGINEKLFF.

The chain carries TRBV7-9 and TRBJ1-5, with D possibly matching TRBD1 (5 bases). The CDR3 runs to 15 residues. V lost 5 bases to trimming and J lost 2 bases, with 13 bases between them. CDR1 is SEHNR and CDR2 is FQNEAQ in the germline V gene (reference sequence). The CDR3 is CASSPDGGGNQPQHF. The CDR3 nucleotides read TGTGCCAGCAGCCCTGACGGGGGTGGCAATCAGCCCCAGCATTTT.

V usage is TRBV27 and J usage is TRBJ1-5, with 9 bases aligning to TRBD1. The trim removed 8 bases at V and 5 bases at J, leaving 1 base unmatched. Germline CDR1 and CDR2: MNHEY and SMNVEV (reference sequence). This CDR3 spans 12 amino acids. The CDR3 is CASGQGYQPQHF. DNA for the CDR3: TGTGCCAGCGGACAGGGGTATCAGCCCCAGCATTTT.

This chain joins TRBV11-2 and TRBJ2-2; TRBD1 matches at 8 bases. Germline V gene lookup returns CDR1 SGHAT and CDR2 FQNNGV. Trimming removed 4 bases from V and 5 bases from J; junction bases left unmatched: 6. The CDR3 is made up of 15 amino acids. The CDR3 loop is CASSSRQGRTGELFF. The CDR3 nucleotides read TGTGCCAGCAGCTCCAGACAGGGGAGGACCGGGGAGCTGTTTTTT.

The CDR3 DNA reads as TGTGCCAGCTCACCGGCTAGCGGGGGCGGCACAGATACGCAGTATTTT. It specifies CASSPASGGGTDTQYF. V usage is TRBV18 and J usage is TRBJ2-3, with 10 bases identical to TRBD2. CDR3 size: 16 residues. CDR1 is KGHSH, CDR2 LQKENI, per germline. The ends lost 3 bases at V and 1 base at J; junction bases unmatched: 4. Supplemented by reference TRBV18 and TRBJ2-3, the full variable domain reads NAGVMQNPRHLVRRRGQEARLRCSPMKGHSHVYWYRQLPEEGLKFMVYLQKENIIDESGMPKERFSAEFPKEGPSILRIQQVVRGDSAAYFCASSPASGGGTDTQYFGPGTRLTVL.

The V and J genes are TRBV28 and TRBJ1-4; D possibly corresponds to TRBD1 (5 bases). The CDR3 is 15 residues long. Germline values: CDR1 MDHEN, CDR2 SYDVKM. V was trimmed by 6 bases and J by 2 bases, leaving 13 bases between them. The CDR3 sequence: CASRTGGMTNEKLFF. The DNA of the CDR3 is TGTGCCAGCAGGACGGGGGGTATGACTAATGAAAAACTGTTTTTT.

The chain joins TRBV10-3 to TRBJ2-1; 14 bases are shared with TRBD2. The CDR3 covers 21 residues. V was clipped by 4 bases and J by 6 bases; unmatched bases: 20. CDR1 ENHRY and CDR2 SYGVKD come from the germline V gene. DNA of the CDR3: TGTGCCATCAGTGTGCATCCAACCGCCGGGACTAGCGGGAGAGGGAGCAATGAGCAGTTCTTC. Its translation: CAISVHPTAGTSGRGSNEQFF.

This clone is a singleton in its sample. V is TRBV6-1 and J is TRBJ1-3; 7 bases are shared with TRBD1. Germline V gives CDR1 MNHNS, CDR2 SASEGT. The junction had 13 bases not matched to a gene; V was cut back by 3 bases and J by 8 bases. The CDR3 extends over 16 amino acids. CDR3 in amino acids: CASSDPPGRGRDTIYF. The CDR3 nucleotides are TGTGCCAGCAGTGACCCGCCGGGAAGGGGGCGAGACACCATATATTTT.

Only one count was recorded for this clone. The chain couples TRBV30 to TRBJ2-1; D is ambiguous. V lost 0 bases, J lost 5 bases, and 5 bases lay in between. The CDR3 is 12 amino acids. Germline V gives CDR1 GTSNPN, CDR2 SVGIG (reference sequence). DNA for the CDR3: TGTGCCTGGAGTGTACGCGACAATGAGCAGTTCTTC. Protein product: CAWSVRDNEQFF. Drawing the rest from reference TRBV30 and TRBJ2-1, the complete variable domain is SQTIHQWPATLVQPVGSPLSLECTVEGTSNPNLYWYRQAAGRGLQLLFYSVGIGQISSEVPQNLSASRPQDRQFILSSKKLLLSDSGFYLCAWSVRDNEQFFGPGTRLTVL.

This clone showed up just a few times. The V call is TRBV5-4, the J call TRBJ2-3, with 8 bases that match TRBD1. This CDR3 has 15 residues. J was trimmed by 1 base and V by 0 bases; bases with no gene match: 1. Germline V lookup: CDR1 SGHNT, CDR2 YYREEE (reference sequence). The CDR3 spells CASSLGQGRTDTQYF. The CDR3 nucleotides are TGTGCCAGCAGCTTGGGACAGGGGCGCACAGATACGCAGTATTTT.

This rearrangement joins TRBV6-6 to TRBJ2-1, with TRBD2 matching 13 bases. The V and J ends lost 6 bases and 5 bases, in that order; junction bases with no gene match: 1. CDR1 is MNHNY and CDR2 is SVGAGI in the germline V gene (reference sequence). The CDR3 consists of 14 residues. CDR3 residues: CASRGLAGDNEQFF. In nucleotides, the CDR3 is TGTGCCAGCAGAGGACTAGCGGGGGACAATGAGCAGTTCTTC.

The genes are TRBV5-4 and TRBJ2-5; a weak D match, TRBD2 (6 bases). V was pared by 4 bases and J by 5 bases, with 15 bases between. Germline CDR1 and CDR2: SGHNT and YYREEE (reference sequence). This CDR3 has 14 residues. CDR3 sequence reads: CASSPRDSSETQYF. The CDR3 bases are TGTGCCAGCAGCCCCAGGGACTCTTCCGAGACCCAGTACTTC.

The genes are TRBV4-1 and TRBJ1-5; TRBD1 aligns across 8 bases. CDR3 size: 16 residues. CDR1 and CDR2 from the germline V gene are MGHRA and YSYEKL. With V trimmed by 4 bases and J by 0 bases, 5 bases remained unmatched. The CDR3 nucleotides are TGCGCCAGCAGCCTCGAGACAGGGGTTAGCAATCAGCCCCAGCATTTT. It translates to CASSLETGVSNQPQHF.

The genes are TRBV27 and TRBJ2-7; the D gene is possibly TRBD1 (6 bases). Germline V gives CDR1 MNHEY, CDR2 SMNVEV (reference sequence). CDR3 length: 13 residues. V lost 10 bases, J lost 6 bases, and 19 bases lay in between. CDR3 region: CATSAGAVGEQYF. Here the CDR3 DNA reads TGTGCCACTTCAGCAGGGGCAGTGGGCGAGCAGTACTTC.

Points on this clone: The sample has other DNA sequences that encode this CDR3 too. The chain combines TRBV5-1 with TRBJ1-3; TRBD1 is a possible D gene (6 bases). CDR1 SGHRS and CDR2 YFSETQ come from the germline V gene. Trimming took off 5 bases at V and 1 base at J, with 19 bases between the two ends. The CDR3 is 17 residues long. The CDR3 coding sequence is TGCGCCAGCAGTTCCGCCCCGGGGGGCTCGTCTGGAAACACCATATATTTT. It specifies CASSSAPGGSSGNTIYF.

This chain uses TRBV29-1 with TRBJ2-7; TRBD1 matches at 9 bases. The germline V gene encodes CDR1 SQVTM and CDR2 ANQGSEA. After removal of 1 base from V and 4 bases from J, the junction contained 2 bases not matched to a gene. The CDR3 runs 13 residues. For the CDR3, the DNA is TGCAGCGTTGAAGGACAGGGGGATTACGAGCAGTACTTC. Translating gives CSVEGQGDYEQYF.

This clone was observed a few times. This chain links TRBV5-1 with TRBJ2-1, with TRBD2 matching over 8 bases. Germline V gene lookup returns CDR1 SGHRS and CDR2 YFSETQ. The V gene end was trimmed by 0 bases and the J gene end by 7 bases; junction bases not matched to a gene: 6. CDR3 size: 15 residues. This CDR3 is CASSLAGGPDNEQFF. The CDR3 DNA sequence: TGCGCCAGCAGCTTGGCGGGGGGGCCAGATAATGAGCAGTTCTTC.

This chain links TRBV6-1 with TRBJ1-4, with D possibly being TRBD1 (5 bases). This CDR3 spans 14 amino acids. CDR1 MNHNS and CDR2 SASEGT come from the germline V gene. V lost 6 bases and J 8 bases, leaving 16 bases between the germline ends. CDR3 in amino acids: CASRKRGGDEKLFF. The CDR3 DNA sequence: TGTGCCAGCAGGAAACGGGGGGGGGACGAAAAACTGTTTTTT.